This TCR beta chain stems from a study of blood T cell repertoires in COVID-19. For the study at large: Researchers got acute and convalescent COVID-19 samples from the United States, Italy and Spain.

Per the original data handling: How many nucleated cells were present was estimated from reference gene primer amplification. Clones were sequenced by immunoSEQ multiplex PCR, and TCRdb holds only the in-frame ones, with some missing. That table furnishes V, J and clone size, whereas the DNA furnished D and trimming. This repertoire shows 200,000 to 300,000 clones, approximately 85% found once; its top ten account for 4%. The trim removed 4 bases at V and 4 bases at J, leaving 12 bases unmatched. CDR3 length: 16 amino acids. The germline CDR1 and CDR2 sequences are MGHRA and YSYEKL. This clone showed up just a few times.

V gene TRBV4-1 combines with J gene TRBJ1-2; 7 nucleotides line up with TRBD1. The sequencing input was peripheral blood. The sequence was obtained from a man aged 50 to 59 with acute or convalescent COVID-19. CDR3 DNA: TGCGCCAGCAGCCTCGGGACAGTCCAAAGGACCTATGGCTACACCTTC. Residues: CASSLGTVQRTYGYTF.